The 25 T cell receptor beta chains given below trace back to one sample, sequenced in a study of T cells in tuberculosis. Sequenced by immunoSEQ multiplex PCR; TCRdb stores in-frame clones only, minus some. The sample records about 44,000 clones, nearly 95% being singletons. The sample consisted of PBMCs. The origin of the receptors is a donor aged 10 to 29 with latent tuberculosis or without tuberculosis infection.

The chain couples TRBV7-2 to TRBJ1-2; TRBD1 matches at 7 bases. J lost 4 bases, V lost 6 bases, and 11 bases had no gene match. Per germline, CDR1 SGHTA and CDR2 FQGNSA. The CDR3 sequence is 15 residues long. The CDR3 loop reads CASSYKHRGTYGYTF. The CDR3 DNA reads as TGTGCCAGCAGTTACAAGCACAGGGGTACCTATGGCTACACCTTC.

The chain combines TRBV10-3 with TRBJ2-2; maybe TRBD2 (5 bases). This CDR3 region has 16 residues. CDR1 ENHRY and CDR2 SYGVKD come from the germline V gene. Deletions cut 1 base from V and 3 bases from J, with 12 bases between. The CDR3 nucleotides are TGTGCCATCAGTGAGTTGGGTACGGACTACACCGGGGAGCTGTTTTTT. This gives the protein CAISELGTDYTGELFF.

This clone was detected a few times. CDR3 nucleotides: TGTGCCAGCTCACCACCCATGGGGACAGGGGCGAAGAACACTGAAGCTTTCTTT. Translated, it gives CASSPPMGTGAKNTEAFF. The chain employs TRBV18 and TRBJ1-1; 10 bases line up with TRBD1. J lost 1 base, V lost 0 bases, and 8 bases had no gene match. Germline CDR1 is KGHSH and CDR2 is LQKENI. This CDR3 is built from 18 residues.

The rearrangement uses TRBV25-1 and TRBJ2-1; 9 bases agree with TRBD1. V shed 8 bases and J 4 bases; nucleotides not matched to a gene: 12. Germline-derived CDR1 and CDR2 are MGHDK and SYGVNS. This CDR3 is built from 16 residues. This chain's CDR3 is CASSTLGDRVYNEQFF. DNA of the CDR3: TGTGCCAGCTCTACCCTAGGGGACAGGGTATACAATGAGCAGTTCTTC.

The CDR3 sequence: CASSVTGYNEQFF. The CDR3, as DNA: TGTGCCAGCAGCGTCACCGGGTACAATGAGCAGTTCTTC. The V and J genes are TRBV9 and TRBJ2-1; D unresolved. The ends were cut back, 2 bases at V and 4 bases at J, with 7 bases in the middle. This CDR3 region has 13 residues. Germline CDR1 SGDLS, CDR2 YYNGEE.

The chain couples TRBV5-6 to TRBJ1-3; the match to TRBD1 covers 7 bases. J lost 0 bases, V lost 2 bases, and 5 bases had no gene match. Per the germline V gene, CDR1 is SGHDT and CDR2 is YYEEEE. This CDR3 contains 16 residues. The CDR3, as DNA: TGTGCCAGCAGCTTAAGGGACAGACTCTCTGGAAACACCATATATTTT. It codes for CASSLRDRLSGNTIYF.

The chain has TRBV18 and TRBJ1-2; weak D call: TRBD1 (5 bases). This CDR3 has 14 amino acids. V lost 1 base, J lost 5 bases, and 11 bases lay in between. Germline V CDR1 and CDR2: KGHSH, LQKENI. CDR3 DNA: TGTGCCAGCTCACCACAGACAGAACTATATGGCTACACCTTC. Translation gives CASSPQTELYGYTF.

The rearrangement links TRBV7-2 to TRBJ2-5; D remains unclear. Trimming took 1 base from V and 4 from J, leaving 4 bases between them. The CDR3 runs to 12 residues. In germline, CDR1 is SGHTA, CDR2 FQGNSA. Here the CDR3 reads CASSLVRETQYF. Here the CDR3 DNA reads TGTGCCAGCAGCTTAGTTCGAGAGACCCAGTACTTC.

J is TRBJ2-5 and V is TRBV13, with TRBD1 matching 12 bases. Germline lookup yields CDR1 PRHDT and CDR2 FYEKMQ (reference sequence). Trimming at V came to 0 bases and at J to 5 bases, leaving 7 bases not matched to a gene. The CDR3 has 17 residues. CDR3 in amino acids: CASSLGAGDRGPETQYF. The CDR3 DNA reads TGTGCCAGCAGCTTAGGGGCTGGGGACAGGGGGCCGGAGACCCAGTACTTC.

The chain recombines TRBV5-1 with TRBJ2-3; D not certain. V was shortened by 4 bases and J by 0 bases, with 9 bases between the two germline ends. The germline V gene has CDR1 SGHRS and CDR2 YFSETQ. The CDR3 totals 14 residues. CDR3 region: CASSPTTSTDTQYF. The DNA for the CDR3 is TGCGCCAGCAGCCCCACCACTAGCACAGATACGCAGTATTTT.

This chain links TRBV9 with TRBJ2-3; D unresolved. Per germline, CDR1 SGDLS and CDR2 YYNGEE. Trimming left V 2 bases short and J 4 bases short, with 8 bases between. The CDR3 extends over 13 amino acids. The CDR3 coding sequence is TGTGCCAGCAGCGTGAACTTGCCAGATACGCAGTATTTT. Amino acid sequence: CASSVNLPDTQYF.

The chain couples TRBV7-2 to TRBJ1-5; 7 bases fit TRBD1. CDR3 size: 17 residues. The ends lost 5 bases at V and 0 bases at J; junction bases unmatched: 10. Germline values: CDR1 SGHTA, CDR2 FQGNSA. The CDR3 loop is CASSPVGQEISNQPQHF. The CDR3 DNA reads TGTGCCAGCAGCCCGGTAGGACAGGAGATTAGCAATCAGCCCCAGCATTTT.

The chain uses TRBV27 and TRBJ1-5, with D tentatively TRBD1 (6 bases). This CDR3 spans 20 amino acids. Germline CDR1 reads MNHEY; CDR2 reads SMNVEV (reference sequence). The V end was cut by 5 bases, the J end by 6 bases, with 32 bases between. The CDR3 bases are TGTGCCAGCAGTCAAAACCCCCGGGGGGGGCTCTTTTTTGATGGTCAGCCCCAGCATTTT. This gives the protein CASSQNPRGGLFFDGQPQHF.

The chain couples TRBV28 to TRBJ1-1, with 11 bases aligning to TRBD1. The CDR3 consists of 16 residues. Germline lookup yields CDR1 MDHEN and CDR2 SYDVKM. The V and J ends lost 7 bases and 3 bases, in that order; junction bases with no gene match: 10. CDR3 sequence reads: CASTSEGQGAYTEAFF. The CDR3 DNA reads TGTGCCAGCACCTCAGAAGGACAGGGGGCGTACACTGAAGCTTTCTTT.

The gene calls are TRBV9 and TRBJ2-2, with D possibly TRBD2 on 5 matching bases. V was pared by 4 bases and J by 5 bases, with 15 bases between. Germline V gene lookup returns CDR1 SGDLS and CDR2 YYNGEE. The CDR3 contains 15 residues. The CDR3 sequence: CASSSPRGWTGELFF. CDR3 in DNA: TGTGCCAGCAGCTCTCCGAGAGGGTGGACCGGGGAGCTGTTTTTT.

This CDR3 reads CASSLNWDSNNEQFF. CDR3 DNA sequence: TGTGCCAGCAGTCTAAACTGGGACTCAAACAATGAGCAGTTCTTC. The V gene is TRBV6-5, the J gene TRBJ2-1, with a weak D call TRBD2 (6 bases). The germline V and J ends were trimmed by 5 bases and 5 bases, with 16 bases remaining between them. Germline values: CDR1 MNHEY, CDR2 SVGAGI. This CDR3 contains 15 residues.

This clone was seen only once. The rearrangement links TRBV5-1 to TRBJ2-3, with D possibly TRBD1 on 5 matching bases. V lost 0 bases to trimming and J lost 4 bases, with 12 bases between them. This CDR3 is built from 15 residues. Per the germline V gene, CDR1 is SGHRS and CDR2 is YFSETQ. CDR3 protein: CASSLALRDADTQYF. For the CDR3, the DNA is TGCGCCAGCAGCTTGGCCCTCAGGGATGCAGATACGCAGTATTTT.

This clone was detected once. The chain carries TRBV5-1 and TRBJ2-2; TRBD1 aligns across 7 bases. Per the germline V gene, CDR1 is SGHRS and CDR2 is YFSETQ. This CDR3 is built from 16 residues. V shed 4 bases, J shed 0 bases, and the junction held 6 bases outside the gene matches. DNA of the CDR3: TGCGCCAGCAGCCTCACAGGGGCCCCGAACACCGGGGAGCTGTTTTTT. It specifies CASSLTGAPNTGELFF.

The chain recombines TRBV11-2 with TRBJ1-1; no clear D. CDR3 size: 13 residues. The germline CDR1 and CDR2 sequences are SGHAT and FQNNGV. The germline V and J ends were trimmed by 5 bases and 7 bases, with 14 bases remaining between them. The CDR3 nucleotides read TGTGCCAGCAGCCTTCTCGTGCGGAGTGAAGCTTTCTTT. Protein sequence: CASSLLVRSEAFF.

This chain links TRBV5-1 with TRBJ2-1; 9 bases agree with TRBD2. V lost 2 bases, J lost 6 bases, and 3 bases stayed unmatched. CDR1 SGHRS and CDR2 YFSETQ come from the germline V gene. This CDR3 spans 14 amino acids. CDR3 residues: CASSFSGSSNEQFF. The CDR3, as DNA: TGCGCCAGCAGCTTTAGCGGGAGCAGCAATGAGCAGTTCTTC.

In its sample, this clone was seen a few times. The chain has TRBV29-1 and TRBJ2-7, with TRBD2 matching 7 bases. There are 12 residues in the CDR3. V trimming: 4 bases; J trimming: 2 bases; junction bases outside the gene matches: 2. CDR1 SQVTM and CDR2 ANQGSEA come from the germline V gene. The CDR3 protein is CSVGEGPYEQYF. CDR3 bases: TGCAGCGTTGGGGAGGGGCCCTACGAGCAGTACTTC.

The J gene is TRBJ2-3, the V gene TRBV2; D might be TRBD1 (6 bases). The length of the CDR3 is 13 residues. Germline-derived CDR1 and CDR2 are SNHLY and FYNNEI. The V gene lost 7 bases and the J gene lost 1 base, with 9 bases spanning the gap. The CDR3, as DNA: TGTGCCAGCACCCGGACAGGCACAGATACGCAGTATTTT. The encoded protein is CASTRTGTDTQYF. The full variable domain, in which reference TRBV2 and TRBJ2-3 provide the parts outside the CDR3, is EPEVTQTPSHQVTQMGQEVILRCVPISNHLYFYWYRQILGQKVEFLVSFYNNEISEKSEIFDDQFSVERPDGSNFTLKIRSTKLEDSAMYFCASTRTGTDTQYFGPGTRLTVL.

CDR3 sequence (DNA): TGTGCCAGTAGTATCGTAACAGAAGGGGATGGCTACACCTTC. Translated, it gives CASSIVTEGDGYTF. V is TRBV19 and J is TRBJ1-2, with a weak D call TRBD1 (5 bases). The CDR3 covers 14 residues. Trimming stripped 3 bases from V and 6 bases from J, with 14 bases between. Germline lookup yields CDR1 LNHDA and CDR2 SQIVND (reference sequence). The entire variable domain, with the rest obtained from reference TRBV19 and TRBJ1-2, is as follows: DGGITQSPKYLFRKEGQNVTLSCEQNLNHDAMYWYRQDPGQGLRLIYYSQIVNDFQKGDIAEGYSVSREKKESFPLTVTSAQKNPTAFYLCASSIVTEGDGYTFGSGTRLTVV.

The chain links TRBV5-4 to TRBJ2-5; D not certain. There are 13 residues in the CDR3. Germline V gene lookup returns CDR1 SGHNT and CDR2 YYREEE (reference sequence). With 0 bases removed from V and 2 bases from J, the gap between germline ends came to 5 bases. Here the CDR3 reads CASSLGQQETQYF. In DNA, the CDR3 is TGTGCCAGCAGCTTGGGGCAGCAAGAGACCCAGTACTTC.

The chain recombines TRBV25-1 with TRBJ2-5; D might be TRBD2 (5 bases). Trimming took off 2 bases at V and 5 bases at J, with 24 bases between the two ends. This CDR3 is built from 18 residues. The germline CDR1 and CDR2 sequences are MGHDK and SYGVNS. CDR3 DNA: TGTGCCAGCAGTGAAGCCACCGGAGACTATAGAGGCCGGGAGACCCAGTACTTC. Encoded protein: CASSEATGDYRGRETQYF.